This T cell receptor (beta chain) was found in a study of T cells in Graves' hyperthyroidism and ophthalmopathy. Study conclusions and caveats: Ophthalmopathy stood apart from stable hyperthyroidism in a 13 V-J model.

Graves' hyperthyroidism qualified as stable when ophthalmopathy did not progress within 18 months. Among the patients, aged 18 to 65, hyperthyroidism was newly diagnosed and had lasted under 2 months. Uncontrolled infection, other autoimmune disease, pregnancy or lactation led to exclusion. RNA transcripts were the template for amplifying TCR beta CDR3 regions. HTBI primers were the set used in a first-round RT-PCR of the TCR CDR3. TCRdb reprocessed the multiplex PCR reads via MiXCR and lists one record per CDR3 protein. The sample has 300,000 to 350,000 distinct CDR3 sequences, 18% seen once. There are many counts of this clonotype. The antigen is not known. Per germline, CDR1 LGHDT and CDR2 YNNKEL (reference sequence). V was pared by 0 bases and J by 5 bases, with 6 bases of the junction left unmatched. This CDR3 is built from 16 residues.

V is TRBV3-1 and J is TRBJ2-5; TRBD2 agrees at 10 bases. Sequencing input: blood. This clonotype was sampled from a woman between 50 and 59 years old with Graves' hyperthyroidism. The CDR3 loop is CASSQDLASGSETQYF. The DNA for the CDR3 is TGTGCCAGCAGCCAAGATTTGGCTAGCGGGAGTGAGACCCAGTACTTC.